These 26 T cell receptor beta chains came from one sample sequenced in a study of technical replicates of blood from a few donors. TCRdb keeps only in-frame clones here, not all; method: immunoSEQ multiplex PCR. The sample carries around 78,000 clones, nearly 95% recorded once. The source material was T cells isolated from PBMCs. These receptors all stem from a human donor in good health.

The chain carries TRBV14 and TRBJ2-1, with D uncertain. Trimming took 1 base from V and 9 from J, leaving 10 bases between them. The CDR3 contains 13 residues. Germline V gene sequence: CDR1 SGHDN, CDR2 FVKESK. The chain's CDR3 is CASSQGSVVEQFF. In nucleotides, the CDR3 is TGTGCCAGCAGCCAAGGGTCGGTGGTTGAGCAGTTCTTC.

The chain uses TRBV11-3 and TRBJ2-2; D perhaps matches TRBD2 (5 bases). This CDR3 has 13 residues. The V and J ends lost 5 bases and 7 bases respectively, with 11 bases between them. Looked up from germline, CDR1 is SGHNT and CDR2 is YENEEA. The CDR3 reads CASSTHSVGELFF. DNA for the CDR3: TGTGCCAGCAGCACCCATAGCGTCGGGGAGCTGTTTTTT.

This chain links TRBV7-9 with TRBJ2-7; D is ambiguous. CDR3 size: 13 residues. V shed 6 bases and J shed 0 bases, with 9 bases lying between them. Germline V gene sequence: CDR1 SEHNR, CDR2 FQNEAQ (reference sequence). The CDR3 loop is CASSRVPSYEQYF. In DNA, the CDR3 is TGTGCCAGCAGTCGAGTCCCCTCCTACGAGCAGTACTTC.

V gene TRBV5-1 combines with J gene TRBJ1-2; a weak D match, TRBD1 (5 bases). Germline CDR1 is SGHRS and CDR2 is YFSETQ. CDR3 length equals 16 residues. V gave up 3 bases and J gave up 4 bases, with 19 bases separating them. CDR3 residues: CASSSFGATAPYGYTF. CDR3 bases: TGCGCCAGCAGCTCATTTGGGGCTACGGCTCCCTATGGCTACACCTTC. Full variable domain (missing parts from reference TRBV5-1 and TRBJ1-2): KAGVTQTPRYLIKTRGQQVTLSCSPISGHRSVSWYQQTPGQGLQFLFEYFSETQRNKGNFPGRFSGRQFSNSRSEMNVSTLELGDSALYLCASSSFGATAPYGYTFGSGTRLTVV.

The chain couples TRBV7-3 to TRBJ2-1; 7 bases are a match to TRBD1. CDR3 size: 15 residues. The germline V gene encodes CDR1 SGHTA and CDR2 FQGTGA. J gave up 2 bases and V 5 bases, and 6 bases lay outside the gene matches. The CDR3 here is CASSHRTGAYNEQFF. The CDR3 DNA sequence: TGTGCCAGCAGCCATAGGACAGGCGCCTACAATGAGCAGTTCTTC.

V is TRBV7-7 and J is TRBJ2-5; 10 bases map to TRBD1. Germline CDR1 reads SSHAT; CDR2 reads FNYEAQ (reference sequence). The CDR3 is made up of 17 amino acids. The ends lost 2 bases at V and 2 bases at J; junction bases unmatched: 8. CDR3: CASSLIGQGVSQETQYF. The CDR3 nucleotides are TGTGCCAGCAGCTTAATCGGACAGGGGGTTTCACAAGAGACCCAGTACTTC. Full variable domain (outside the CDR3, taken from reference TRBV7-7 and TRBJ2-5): GAGVSQSPRYKVTKRGQDVTLRCDPISSHATLYWYQQALGQGPEFLTYFNYEAQPDKSGLPSDRFSAERPEGSISTLTIQRTEQRDSAMYRCASSLIGQGVSQETQYFGPGTRLLVL.

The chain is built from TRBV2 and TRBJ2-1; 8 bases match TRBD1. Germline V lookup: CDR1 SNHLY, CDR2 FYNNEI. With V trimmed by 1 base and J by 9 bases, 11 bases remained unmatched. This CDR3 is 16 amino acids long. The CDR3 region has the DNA TGTGCCAGCAGTGAAGAGGAAGGACAGGGCCAAGGTGAGCAGTTCTTC. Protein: CASSEEEGQGQGEQFF.

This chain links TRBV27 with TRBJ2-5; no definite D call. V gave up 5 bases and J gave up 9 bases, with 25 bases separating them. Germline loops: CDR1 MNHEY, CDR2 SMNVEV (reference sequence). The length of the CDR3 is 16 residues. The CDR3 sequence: CASSKRVSTDHSAQYF. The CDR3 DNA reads TGTGCCAGCAGTAAACGGGTCTCAACCGATCATTCAGCCCAGTACTTC.

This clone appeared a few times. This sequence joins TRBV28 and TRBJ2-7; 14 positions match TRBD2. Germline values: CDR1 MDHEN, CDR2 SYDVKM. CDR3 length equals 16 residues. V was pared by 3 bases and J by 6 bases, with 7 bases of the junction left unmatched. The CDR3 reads CASSFPPGLAGAEQYF. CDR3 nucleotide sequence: TGTGCCAGCAGTTTCCCCCCGGGACTAGCGGGAGCCGAGCAGTACTTC.

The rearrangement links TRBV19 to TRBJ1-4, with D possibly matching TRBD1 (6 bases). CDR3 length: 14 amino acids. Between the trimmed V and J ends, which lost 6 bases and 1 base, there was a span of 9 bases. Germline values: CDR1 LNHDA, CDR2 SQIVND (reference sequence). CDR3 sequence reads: CASSPQGTNEKLFF. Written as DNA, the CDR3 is TGTGCCAGTAGCCCACAGGGAACTAATGAAAAACTGTTTTTT. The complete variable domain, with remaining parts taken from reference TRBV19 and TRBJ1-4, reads DGGITQSPKYLFRKEGQNVTLSCEQNLNHDAMYWYRQDPGQGLRLIYYSQIVNDFQKGDIAEGYSVSREKKESFPLTVTSAQKNPTAFYLCASSPQGTNEKLFFGSGTQLSVL.

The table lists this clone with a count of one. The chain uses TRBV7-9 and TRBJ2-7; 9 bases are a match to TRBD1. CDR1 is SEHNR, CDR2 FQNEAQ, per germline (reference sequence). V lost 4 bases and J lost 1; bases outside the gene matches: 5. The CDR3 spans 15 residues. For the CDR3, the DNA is TGTGCCAGCAGCTCCCCGACAGGGGGGTCCTACGAGCAGTACTTC. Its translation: CASSSPTGGSYEQYF.

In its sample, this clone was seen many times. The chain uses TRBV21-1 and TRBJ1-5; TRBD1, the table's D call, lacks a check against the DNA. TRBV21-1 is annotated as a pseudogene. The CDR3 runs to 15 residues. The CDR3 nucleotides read TGTGCCAGCAGCAGAAGACAGGGTTGCAATCAGCCCCAGCATTTT. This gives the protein CASSRRQGCNQPQHF.

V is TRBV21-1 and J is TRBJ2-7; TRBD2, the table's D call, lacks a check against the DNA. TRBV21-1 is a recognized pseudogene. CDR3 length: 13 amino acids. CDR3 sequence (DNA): TGTGCCAGCAGCGGTCTAGCCTCCTACGAGCAGTACTTC. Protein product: CASSGLASYEQYF.

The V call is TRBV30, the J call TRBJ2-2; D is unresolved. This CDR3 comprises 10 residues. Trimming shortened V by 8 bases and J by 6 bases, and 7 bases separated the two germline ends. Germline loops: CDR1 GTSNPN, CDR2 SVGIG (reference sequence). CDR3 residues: CAGGPGELFF. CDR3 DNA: TGTGCCGGCGGTCCCGGGGAGCTGTTTTTT.

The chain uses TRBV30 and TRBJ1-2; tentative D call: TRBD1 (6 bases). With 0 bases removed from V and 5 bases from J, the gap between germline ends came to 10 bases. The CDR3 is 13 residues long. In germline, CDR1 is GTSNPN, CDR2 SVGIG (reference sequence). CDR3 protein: CAWSVPQGYGYTF. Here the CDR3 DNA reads TGTGCCTGGAGTGTACCGCAGGGGTATGGCTACACCTTC.

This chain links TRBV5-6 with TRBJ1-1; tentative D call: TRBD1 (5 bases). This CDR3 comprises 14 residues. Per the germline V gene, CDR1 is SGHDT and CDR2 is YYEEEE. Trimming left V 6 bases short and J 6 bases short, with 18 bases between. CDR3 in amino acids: CASTARGGGAEAFF. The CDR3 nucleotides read TGTGCCAGCACTGCTCGGGGGGGAGGGGCTGAAGCTTTCTTT.

The CDR3 loop is CASSDYGDYGYTF. CDR3 in DNA: TGTGCCAGCAGTGATTACGGTGACTATGGCTACACCTTC. The V gene is TRBV6-1, the J gene TRBJ1-2, with no clear D. Trimming removed 3 bases from V and 3 bases from J, with 8 bases in between. The length of the CDR3 is 13 residues. Germline V gene lookup returns CDR1 MNHNS and CDR2 SASEGT.

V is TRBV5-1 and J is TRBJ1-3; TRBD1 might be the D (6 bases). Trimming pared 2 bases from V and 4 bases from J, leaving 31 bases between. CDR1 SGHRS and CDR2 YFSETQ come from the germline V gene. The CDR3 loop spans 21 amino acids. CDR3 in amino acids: CASSLQGSEAGWHSRGNTIYF. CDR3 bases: TGCGCCAGCAGCTTACAGGGATCTGAGGCCGGTTGGCACTCAAGGGGAAACACCATATATTTT.

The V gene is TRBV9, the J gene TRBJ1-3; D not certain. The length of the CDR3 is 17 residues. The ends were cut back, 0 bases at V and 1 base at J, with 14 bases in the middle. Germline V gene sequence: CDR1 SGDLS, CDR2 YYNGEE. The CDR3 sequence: CASSVASGIGSGNTIYF. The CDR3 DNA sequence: TGTGCCAGCAGCGTAGCTTCCGGGATTGGATCTGGAAACACCATATATTTT.

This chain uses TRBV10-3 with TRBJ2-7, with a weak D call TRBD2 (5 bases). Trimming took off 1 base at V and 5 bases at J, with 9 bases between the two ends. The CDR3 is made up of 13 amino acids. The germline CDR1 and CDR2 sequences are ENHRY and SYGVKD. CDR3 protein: CAISEYPGNEQYF. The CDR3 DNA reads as TGTGCCATCAGTGAGTATCCGGGGAACGAGCAGTACTTC.

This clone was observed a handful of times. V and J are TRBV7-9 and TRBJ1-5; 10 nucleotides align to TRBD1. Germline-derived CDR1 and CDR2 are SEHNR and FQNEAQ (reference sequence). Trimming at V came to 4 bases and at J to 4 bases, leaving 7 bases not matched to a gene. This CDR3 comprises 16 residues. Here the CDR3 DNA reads TGTGCCAGCAGCTCCGACAGGGGGCGCCTTAATCAGCCCCAGCATTTT. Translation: CASSSDRGRLNQPQHF.

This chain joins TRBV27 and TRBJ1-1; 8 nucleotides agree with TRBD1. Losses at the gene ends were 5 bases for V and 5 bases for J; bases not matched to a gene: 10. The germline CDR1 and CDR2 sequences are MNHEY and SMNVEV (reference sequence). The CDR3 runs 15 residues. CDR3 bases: TGTGCCAGCAGTACGCGACAGGGGAAGGGGACTGAAGCTTTCTTT. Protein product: CASSTRQGKGTEAFF.

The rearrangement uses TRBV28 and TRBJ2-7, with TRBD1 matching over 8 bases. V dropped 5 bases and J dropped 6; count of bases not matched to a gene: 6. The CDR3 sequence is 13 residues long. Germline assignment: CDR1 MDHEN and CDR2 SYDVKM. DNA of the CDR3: TGTGCCAGCAGTCCATACGACAGGGGCGAGCAGTACTTC. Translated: CASSPYDRGEQYF.

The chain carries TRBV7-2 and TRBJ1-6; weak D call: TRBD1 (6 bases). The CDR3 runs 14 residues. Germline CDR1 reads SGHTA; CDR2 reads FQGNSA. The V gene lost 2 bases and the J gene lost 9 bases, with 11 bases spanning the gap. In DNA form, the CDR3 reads TGTGCCAGCAGCTTAAGACAGGAGAGTTCACCCCTCCACTTT. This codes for CASSLRQESSPLHF. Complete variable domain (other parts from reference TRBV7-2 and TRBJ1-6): GAGVSQSPSNKVTEKGKDVELRCDPISGHTALYWYRQSLGQGLEFLIYFQGNSAPDKSGLPSDRFSAERTGGSVSTLTIQRTQQEDSAVYLCASSLRQESSPLHFGNGTRLTVT.

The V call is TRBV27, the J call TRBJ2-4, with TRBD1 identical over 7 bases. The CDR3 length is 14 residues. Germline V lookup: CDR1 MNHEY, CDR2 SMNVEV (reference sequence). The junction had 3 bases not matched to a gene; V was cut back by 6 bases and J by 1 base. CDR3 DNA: TGTGCCAGCAGGACAGGGATGGCCAAAAACATTCAGTACTTC. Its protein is CASRTGMAKNIQYF.

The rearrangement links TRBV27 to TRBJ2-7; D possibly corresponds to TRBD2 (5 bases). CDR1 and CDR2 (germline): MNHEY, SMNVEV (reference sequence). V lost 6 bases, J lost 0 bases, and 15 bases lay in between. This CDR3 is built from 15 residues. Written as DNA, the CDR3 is TGTGCCAGCAGAGCCAGCGGCCGGGGCTCCTACGAGCAGTACTTC. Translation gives CASRASGRGSYEQYF.